This T cell receptor (beta chain) appears in the sequencing data of a study of human T cells and chemical hapten exposure. About the study: Readings were taken at 6 days from patch tests that had applied 0.01% DPC to the upper back.

This CDR3 contains 16 residues. V lost 7 bases, J lost 2 bases, and 20 bases lay in between. Germline V gives CDR1 MNHNS, CDR2 SASEGT. TCRdb called the RACE reads again in MiXCR, with one record for every CDR3 protein. The sample includes approximately 80,000 distinct CDR3 sequences, 9.5% to 14% of them seen just once. Study findings and constraints: The count of PT1 expanded TCRs correlated positively with patch test score. There was no change with DPC sensitization in TCRs above 1 in 1000 frequency.

Documented time point: patch test 3, about 24 weeks after DPC sensitization. As for treatment: therapeutic diphenylcyclopropenone sensitization with weekly scalp DPC. This clonotype was recorded many times. As yet, its antigen is unknown. This receptor was obtained from a woman aged 50 to 60 with alopecia areata. Some clones in this sample may be carry-over from other donors' samples. The chain is built from TRBV6-1 and TRBJ1-2; D may be TRBD1 (5 bases). The sequencing used whole blood, collected in connection with sensitization to the hapten diphenylcyclopropenone (DPC). CDR3 protein: CASTEGRQGLNYGYTF. The CDR3 nucleotides are TGTGCCAGCACGGAAGGGAGGCAGGGCCTCAACTATGGCTACACCTTC.